This T cell receptor (beta chain) was sequenced in a study of Ad26.COV2.S vaccination and SARS-CoV-2 variants. At the level of the study: By the intramuscular route, Ad26.COV2.S was given once, or twice 56 days apart.

The V end lost 2 bases, the J end lost 4 bases, and 12 bases lay between the germline ends. CDR1 and CDR2 from the germline V gene are MNHEY and SVGEGT. This CDR3 contains 14 residues. Stated treatment: about 20 received Ad26.COV2.S at low or high dose, single or two shots; roughly 5 received placebo; per-sample allocation not given. Day 63 after the first vaccine or placebo injection was the time point for sampling. Sequencing used immunoSEQ multiplex PCR; TCRdb keeps in-frame clones, though not all of them. The table shows 300,000 to 400,000 clones, with 70% to 90% occurring only once. This TCR was recovered from a person aged 18-65 years who received the Ad26.COV2.S COVID-19 vaccine or a placebo. The input for sequencing was peripheral blood, taken in a trial of Ad26.COV2.S vaccine versus placebo. The J gene is TRBJ2-7, the V gene TRBV6-2 or TRBV6-3; the D is unclear. The CDR3 sequence: CASSYERKSYEQYF. In nucleotides, the CDR3 is TGTGCCAGCAGTTACGAGCGAAAGTCGTACGAGCAGTACTTC.